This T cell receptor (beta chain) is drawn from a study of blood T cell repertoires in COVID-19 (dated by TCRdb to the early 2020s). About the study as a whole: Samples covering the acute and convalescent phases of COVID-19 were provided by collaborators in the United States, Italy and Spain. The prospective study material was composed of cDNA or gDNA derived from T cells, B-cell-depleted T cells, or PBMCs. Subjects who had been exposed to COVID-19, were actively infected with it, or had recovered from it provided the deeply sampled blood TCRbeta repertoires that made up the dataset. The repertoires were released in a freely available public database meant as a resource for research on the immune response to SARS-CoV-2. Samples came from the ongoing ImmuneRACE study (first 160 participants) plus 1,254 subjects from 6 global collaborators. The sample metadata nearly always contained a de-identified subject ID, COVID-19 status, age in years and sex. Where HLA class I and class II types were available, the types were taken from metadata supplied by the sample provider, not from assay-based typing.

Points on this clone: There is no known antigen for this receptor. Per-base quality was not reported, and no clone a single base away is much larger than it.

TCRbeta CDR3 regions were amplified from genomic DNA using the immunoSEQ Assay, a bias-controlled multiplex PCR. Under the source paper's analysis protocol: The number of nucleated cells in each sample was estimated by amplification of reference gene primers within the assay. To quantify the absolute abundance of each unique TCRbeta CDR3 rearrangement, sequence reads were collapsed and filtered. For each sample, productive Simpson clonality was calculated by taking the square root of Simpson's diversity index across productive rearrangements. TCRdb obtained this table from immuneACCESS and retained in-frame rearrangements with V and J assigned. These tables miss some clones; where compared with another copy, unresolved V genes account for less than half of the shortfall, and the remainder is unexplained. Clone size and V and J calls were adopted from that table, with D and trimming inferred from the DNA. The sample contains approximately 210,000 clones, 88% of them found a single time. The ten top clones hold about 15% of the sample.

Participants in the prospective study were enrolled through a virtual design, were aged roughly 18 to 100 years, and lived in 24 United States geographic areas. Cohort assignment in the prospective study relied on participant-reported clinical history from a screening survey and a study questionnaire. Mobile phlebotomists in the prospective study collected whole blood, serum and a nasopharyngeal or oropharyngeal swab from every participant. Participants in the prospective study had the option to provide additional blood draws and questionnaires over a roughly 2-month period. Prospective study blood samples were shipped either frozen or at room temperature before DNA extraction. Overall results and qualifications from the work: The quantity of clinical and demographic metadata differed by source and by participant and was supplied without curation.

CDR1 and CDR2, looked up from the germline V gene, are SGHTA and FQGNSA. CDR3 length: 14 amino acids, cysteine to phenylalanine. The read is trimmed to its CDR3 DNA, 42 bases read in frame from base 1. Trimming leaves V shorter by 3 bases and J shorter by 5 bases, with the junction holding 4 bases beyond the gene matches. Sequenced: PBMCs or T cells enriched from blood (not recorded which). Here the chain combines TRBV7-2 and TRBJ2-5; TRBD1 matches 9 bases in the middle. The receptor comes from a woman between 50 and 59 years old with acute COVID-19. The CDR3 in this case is CASSFDRGWETQYF. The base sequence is TGTGCCAGCAGCTTTGACAGGGGGTGGGAGACCCAGTACTTC. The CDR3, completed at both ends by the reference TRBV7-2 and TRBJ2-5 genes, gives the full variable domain GAGVSQSPSNKVTEKGKDVELRCDPISGHTALYWYRQSLGQGLEFLIYFQGNSAPDKSGLPSDRFSAERTGGSVSTLTIQRTQQEDSAVYLCASSFDRGWETQYFGPGTRLLVL.